The 30 T cell receptor beta chains below come from one sample, sequenced in a study of blood T cell repertoires in COVID-19. Here immunoSEQ multiplex PCR was the method, and the copy in TCRdb shows in-frame clones only, minus some. The sample includes about 69,000 clones, 85% to 90% of them seen just once. The sample was peripheral blood. These receptors originate from a man in his fifties or sixties with acute or convalescent COVID-19.

This chain joins TRBV6-6 and TRBJ1-1; TRBD1 aligns across 10 bases. The germline V gene encodes CDR1 MNHNY and CDR2 SVGAGI (reference sequence). The junction had 6 bases not matched to a gene; V was cut back by 6 bases and J by 5 bases. The CDR3 is 14 amino acids. CDR3 bases: TGTGCCAGCAGAAGACAGGGGGCGTATACTGAAGCTTTCTTT. This codes for CASRRQGAYTEAFF.

This rearrangement joins TRBV12-5 to TRBJ2-5; D call uncertain. V lost 3 bases and J lost 5, with 4 bases in between. Germline V gene data show CDR1 as LGHNT and CDR2 as FRNRAP. The CDR3 covers 11 residues. CDR3 protein: CASGFLETQYF. The CDR3 nucleotides read TGTGCTAGTGGTTTTCTTGAGACCCAGTACTTC.

V usage is TRBV19 and J usage is TRBJ2-1; perhaps TRBD1 as D (6 bases). Germline CDR1 and CDR2: LNHDA and SQIVND (reference sequence). The CDR3 runs to 13 residues. Between the trimmed V and J ends, which lost 5 bases and 12 bases, there was a span of 17 bases. This chain's CDR3 is CASSRDTSLGQFF. Written as DNA, the CDR3 is TGTGCCAGTAGTCGGGACACGTCCCTGGGGCAGTTCTTC.

V is TRBV7-9 and J is TRBJ1-5; 9 bases are shared with TRBD1. Trimming cost V 4 bases and J 6 bases; bases outside gene matches: 7. The CDR3 totals 15 residues. The germline V gene encodes CDR1 SEHNR and CDR2 FQNEAQ (reference sequence). In DNA form, the CDR3 reads TGTGCCAGCAGCTCCCTTGGACAGGGGCGTCAGCCCCAGCATTTT. Amino acid sequence: CASSSLGQGRQPQHF.

This clone was seen only a few times. J is TRBJ1-2 and V is TRBV6-5, with 10 bases fitting TRBD1. V dropped 0 bases and J dropped 2; count of bases not matched to a gene: 3. This CDR3 region has 16 residues. Germline CDR1 and CDR2: MNHEY and SVGAGI. CDR3 coding DNA: TGTGCCAGCAGTTACTCTAGGACAGGGGGAAACTATGGCTACACCTTC. Translating gives CASSYSRTGGNYGYTF.

This clone was recorded only once. The rearrangement joins TRBV15 to TRBJ2-2, with D perhaps matching TRBD2 (7 bases). The germline CDR1 and CDR2 sequences are LNHNV and YYDKDF (reference sequence). Deletions cut 0 bases from V and 6 bases from J, with 20 bases between. The CDR3 is 18 amino acids. CDR3 coding DNA: TGTGCCACCAGCAGAGATCGGGGGCATAGAGCGGGACCCGGGGAGCTGTTTTTT. This codes for CATSRDRGHRAGPGELFF.

The J gene is TRBJ2-1, the V gene TRBV11-2; 13 nucleotides align to TRBD2. V was clipped by 5 bases and J by 6 bases; unmatched bases: 4. Germline V CDR1 and CDR2: SGHAT, FQNNGV. CDR3 length equals 15 residues. CDR3 nucleotides: TGTGCCAGCAGCAGCCGACTAGCGGGAGGCAATGAGCAGTTCTTC. It encodes CASSSRLAGGNEQFF. The full variable domain, in which reference TRBV11-2 and TRBJ2-1 provide the parts outside the CDR3, is EAGVAQSPRYKIIEKRQSVAFWCNPISGHATLYWYQQILGQGPKLLIQFQNNGVVDDSQLPKDRFSAERLKGVDSTLKIQPAKLEDSAVYLCASSSRLAGGNEQFFGPGTRLTVL.

V is TRBV19 and J is TRBJ1-3; 7 nucleotides match TRBD1. CDR3 size: 16 residues. V shed 3 bases and J 0 bases; nucleotides not matched to a gene: 5. Germline-derived CDR1 and CDR2 are LNHDA and SQIVND (reference sequence). For the CDR3, the DNA is TGTGCCAGTAGTATTCGGGACAGTAACTCTGGAAACACCATATATTTT. Amino acids: CASSIRDSNSGNTIYF.

This clone has just a few counts. The rearrangement joins TRBV18 to TRBJ1-1; 7 nucleotides line up with TRBD1. The CDR3 is 13 residues long. Germline V CDR1 and CDR2: KGHSH, LQKENI. Trimming at V came to 3 bases and at J to 6 bases, leaving 4 bases not matched to a gene. CDR3 bases: TGTGCCAGCTCACCCCTAGGGGGCGCTGAAGCTTTCTTT. This encodes CASSPLGGAEAFF.

This rearrangement joins TRBV19 to TRBJ1-2; 8 bases fit TRBD1. V dropped 5 bases and J dropped 6; count of bases not matched to a gene: 8. Germline V gives CDR1 LNHDA, CDR2 SQIVND (reference sequence). The CDR3 has 14 residues. The CDR3 coding sequence is TGTGCCAGTAGTGCCGTCCAGGGGGCTAATGGCTACACCTTC. Translated, it gives CASSAVQGANGYTF.

The gene calls are TRBV11-2 and TRBJ1-1; D uncertain. Germline values: CDR1 SGHAT, CDR2 FQNNGV. Trimming took 0 bases from V and 3 from J, leaving 5 bases between them. CDR3 length: 13 amino acids. The CDR3: CASSLDVDTEAFF. The CDR3, as DNA: TGTGCCAGCAGCTTAGATGTAGACACTGAAGCTTTCTTT.

This CDR3 is CASSSWTANRYGYTF. CDR3 coding DNA: TGTGCCAGCAGCTCCTGGACAGCAAACCGTTATGGCTACACCTTC. V and J are TRBV5-6 and TRBJ1-2; D might be TRBD1 (6 bases). V lost 3 bases to trimming and J lost 5 bases, with 17 bases between them. There are 15 residues in the CDR3. Germline V gene data show CDR1 as SGHDT and CDR2 as YYEEEE.

This rearrangement joins TRBV2 to TRBJ1-5; 8 nucleotides match TRBD1. Germline CDR1 is SNHLY and CDR2 is FYNNEI. J lost 5 bases, V lost 1 base, and 4 bases had no gene match. The CDR3 runs 15 residues. The CDR3 nucleotides read TGTGCCAGCAGTGAAGTCGCGACAGGGGATCAGCCCCAGCATTTT. It is translated as CASSEVATGDQPQHF. The full variable domain, completed using reference TRBV2 and TRBJ1-5, is EPEVTQTPSHQVTQMGQEVILRCVPISNHLYFYWYRQILGQKVEFLVSFYNNEISEKSEIFDDQFSVERPDGSNFTLKIRSTKLEDSAMYFCASSEVATGDQPQHFGDGTRLSIL.

The V gene is TRBV20-1, the J gene TRBJ2-7; D is perhaps TRBD1 (5 bases). CDR1 is DFQATT, CDR2 SNEGSKA, per germline (reference sequence). Trimming pared 3 bases from V and 6 bases from J, leaving 18 bases between. The CDR3 is 14 residues long. The CDR3, as DNA: TGCAGTGCTAGTCCCCAGGGCACCTATGGCGAGCAGTACTTC. Amino acid sequence: CSASPQGTYGEQYF.

The chain has TRBV3-1 (or the pseudogene TRBV3-2) and TRBJ2-1; D might be TRBD2 (6 bases). Trimming left V 3 bases short and J 6 bases short, with 15 bases between. The CDR3 is 15 residues long. Germline V lookup: CDR1 LGHDT, CDR2 YNNKEL (reference sequence). CDR3 nucleotide sequence: TGTGCCAGCAGCCAGACTAGTAGGAGAGCCAATGAGCAGTTCTTC. Amino acid sequence: CASSQTSRRANEQFF.

The V and J genes are TRBV7-2 and TRBJ1-3; D perhaps matches TRBD1 (5 bases). The CDR3 has 18 residues. V was clipped by 1 base and J by 0 bases, with 16 bases between them. Germline CDR1 is SGHTA and CDR2 is FQGNSA. CDR3 nucleotides: TGTGCCAGCAGCTTAGACGGGGCGGGAAGGGGCTCTGGAAACACCATATATTTT. Translating it yields CASSLDGAGRGSGNTIYF.

The chain recombines TRBV19 with TRBJ2-3, with TRBD2 matching over 12 bases. This CDR3 is built from 15 residues. The ends lost 5 bases at V and 6 bases at J; junction bases unmatched: 6. Germline values: CDR1 LNHDA, CDR2 SQIVND (reference sequence). The CDR3 DNA sequence: TGTGCCAGTAGTTCCGGGACTAGCGGGTTGGATACGCAGTATTTT. Amino acids: CASSSGTSGLDTQYF.

The V gene is TRBV7-2, the J gene TRBJ1-4; 7 nucleotides match TRBD1. This CDR3 spans 15 amino acids. V shed 5 bases, J shed 7 bases, and the junction held 10 bases outside the gene matches. The germline gives CDR1 SGHTA, CDR2 FQGNSA. CDR3 region: CASSQGGSLSEKLFF. The CDR3 DNA sequence: TGTGCCAGCAGCCAGGGGGGCTCCCTAAGTGAAAAACTGTTTTTT.

This chain connects TRBV5-1 to TRBJ1-1, with 9 bases that match TRBD1. V trimming: 1 base; J trimming: 11 bases; junction bases outside the gene matches: 18. Looked up from germline, CDR1 is SGHRS and CDR2 is YFSETQ. The CDR3 totals 17 residues. CDR3 residues: CASSLTGGASPSLDAFF. CDR3 sequence (DNA): TGCGCCAGCAGCTTGACAGGGGGCGCTTCGCCTTCCCTTGACGCTTTCTTT.

The chain carries TRBV30 and TRBJ1-6; D ambiguous. This CDR3 comprises 14 residues. V shed 0 bases and J shed 8 bases, with 11 bases lying between them. Germline V lookup: CDR1 GTSNPN, CDR2 SVGIG (reference sequence). CDR3 sequence reads: CAWSVGRNDSPLHF. In DNA, the CDR3 is TGTGCCTGGAGTGTCGGCAGGAATGATTCACCCCTCCACTTT. The full variable domain, its missing parts supplied by reference TRBV30 and TRBJ1-6, is SQTIHQWPATLVQPVGSPLSLECTVEGTSNPNLYWYRQAAGRGLQLLFYSVGIGQISSEVPQNLSASRPQDRQFILSSKKLLLSDSGFYLCAWSVGRNDSPLHFGNGTRLTVT.

This clone appeared a few times. This chain joins TRBV4-2 and TRBJ2-5, with a tentative D call TRBD1 (6 bases). V lost 5 bases, J lost 5 bases, and 15 bases lay in between. The germline CDR1 and CDR2 sequences are LGHNA and YNFKEQ. This CDR3 has 14 residues. CDR3 bases: TGTGCCAGCAGCGATAAGGGGGTAAGGGAGACCCAGTACTTC. Translated, it gives CASSDKGVRETQYF.

V and J are TRBV18 and TRBJ2-7; 11 nucleotides line up with TRBD2. CDR1 is KGHSH and CDR2 is LQKENI in the germline V gene. The CDR3 length is 15 residues. The trim removed 3 bases at V and 7 bases at J, leaving 8 bases unmatched. CDR3 nucleotide sequence: TGTGCCAGCTCACCCACGGGACTAGCGGACGTGGAGCAGTACTTC. Its protein product is CASSPTGLADVEQYF. Filled out from reference TRBV18 and TRBJ2-7, the complete variable domain reads NAGVMQNPRHLVRRRGQEARLRCSPMKGHSHVYWYRQLPEEGLKFMVYLQKENIIDESGMPKERFSAEFPKEGPSILRIQQVVRGDSAAYFCASSPTGLADVEQYFGPGTRLTVT.

This chain joins TRBV15 and TRBJ1-6; 8 bases agree with TRBD1. The V and J ends lost 3 bases and 7 bases, in that order; junction bases with no gene match: 5. The CDR3 is 15 amino acids. From germline, CDR1 is LNHNV and CDR2 YYDKDF (reference sequence). This CDR3 reads CATSRETGGNSPLHF. The CDR3 DNA reads TGTGCCACCAGCAGGGAAACAGGGGGGAATTCACCCCTCCACTTT. The full variable domain, rest sourced from reference TRBV15 and TRBJ1-6, is DAMVIQNPRYQVTQFGKPVTLSCSQTLNHNVMYWYQQKSSQAPKLLFHYYDKDFNNEADTPDNFQSRRPNTSFCFLDIRSPGLGDTAMYLCATSRETGGNSPLHFGNGTRLTVT.

This clone is a singleton in its sample. The V call is TRBV7-9, the J call TRBJ2-5; TRBD2 matches 14 bases. The V gene's germline CDR1 is SEHNR and CDR2 FQNEAQ (reference sequence). This CDR3 is 16 amino acids long. With 7 bases clipped from V and 4 bases from J, the junction kept 8 bases outside the gene matches. The CDR3 DNA sequence: TGTGCCAGCATCCCGGGACTAGCGGGAGTAGGAGAGACCCAGTACTTC. This translates into CASIPGLAGVGETQYF.

The rearrangement links TRBV27 to TRBJ2-7; TRBD1 matches 9 bases. V lost 8 bases, J lost 4 bases, and 9 bases stayed unmatched. Germline loops: CDR1 MNHEY, CDR2 SMNVEV (reference sequence). There are 14 residues in the CDR3. The chain's CDR3 is CASLPWTGAYEQYF. CDR3 in DNA: TGTGCCAGCCTGCCATGGACAGGGGCTTACGAGCAGTACTTC.

This rearrangement joins TRBV10-1 to TRBJ1-1; D not certain. This CDR3 comprises 13 residues. V was clipped by 8 bases and J by 7 bases, with 17 bases between them. Germline V gives CDR1 WNHNN, CDR2 SYGVQD (reference sequence). The DNA of the CDR3 is TGCGCCAGCCGGTCGGGCAGCGGCAATGAAGCTTTCTTT. Translating gives CASRSGSGNEAFF.

The chain combines TRBV24-1 with TRBJ2-5; the match to TRBD1 covers 11 bases. Germline V CDR1 and CDR2: KGHDR, SFDVKD. V shed 4 bases, J shed 5 bases, and the junction held 8 bases outside the gene matches. The CDR3 sequence is 16 residues long. CDR3 loop: CATSEVTRDRGETQYF. Written as DNA, the CDR3 is TGTGCCACCAGTGAAGTGACAAGGGACAGGGGGGAGACCCAGTACTTC.

The V gene is TRBV7-2, the J gene TRBJ1-5; no reliable D call. Per the germline V gene, CDR1 is SGHTA and CDR2 is FQGNSA. V lost 6 bases, J lost 9 bases, and 18 bases lay in between. This CDR3 spans 14 amino acids. The CDR3 sequence: CASSGGREDRPQHF. DNA of the CDR3: TGTGCCAGCAGTGGAGGGCGGGAGGATCGGCCCCAGCATTTT.

The V gene is TRBV9, the J gene TRBJ1-6, with D possibly matching TRBD1 (5 bases). V dropped 4 bases and J dropped 0 bases, with 11 bases sitting between them. Per the germline V gene, CDR1 is SGDLS and CDR2 is YYNGEE. The CDR3 loop spans 16 amino acids. The CDR3 nucleotides are TGTGCCAGCAGCCTCCGACAGAGCTCCTATAATTCACCCCTCCACTTT. Translating gives CASSLRQSSYNSPLHF.

The chain carries TRBV5-1 and TRBJ2-1; the D is unclear. Deletions cut 0 bases from V and 0 bases from J, with 13 bases between. The V gene's germline CDR1 is SGHRS and CDR2 YFSETQ. This CDR3 has 17 amino acids. CDR3 nucleotides: TGCGCCAGCAGCTTGGGAGCCATCCGAAGCTCCTACAATGAGCAGTTCTTC. Residues: CASSLGAIRSSYNEQFF.